This T cell receptor beta chain was obtained from a study of T cell responses to AZD1222 COVID-19 vaccine. Study-wide context: Samples with a second dose at about 4 or about 12 weeks were pooled together.

General study findings and limits: Vaccine-associated CD4 TCRs ranged over spike, dominating at 160-218 and 743-854. Reportedly, close to half of spike-specific TCRs are directed against unmutated variant regions. Donor demographics were predominantly white British with a female majority; clonal diversity may be underestimated.

As for this clone: The antigen remains undetermined.

The table came from immunoSEQ multiplex PCR; TCRdb's copy has only in-frame clones and leaves some out. The sample comprises 120,000 or so clones, about 85% of which are singletons, and roughly 3.2% rests with the top ten. V lost 5 bases to trimming and J lost 4 bases, with 14 bases between them. CDR3 length equals 14 residues. Germline V gene lookup returns CDR1 SGHDN and CDR2 FVKESK. The sample here was peripheral blood, taken on day 0 of AZD1222 vaccination. The V call is TRBV14, the J call TRBJ1-2, with D unclear. This TCR came from an adult in good health. CDR3 loop: CASSYEARVYGYTF. The CDR3 DNA follows: TGTGCCAGCAGCTACGAAGCTAGGGTCTATGGCTACACCTTC.